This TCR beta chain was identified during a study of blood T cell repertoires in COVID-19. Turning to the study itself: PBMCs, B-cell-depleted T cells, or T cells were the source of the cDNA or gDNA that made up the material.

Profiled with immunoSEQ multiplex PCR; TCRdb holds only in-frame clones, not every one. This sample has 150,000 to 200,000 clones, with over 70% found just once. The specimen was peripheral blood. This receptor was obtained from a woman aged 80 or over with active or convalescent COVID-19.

This CDR3 is CASRTRGLQDGTQYF. The CDR3 nucleotides read TGTGCCAGCAGGACAAGAGGACTACAAGATGGGACCCAGTACTTC. The genes are TRBV6-5 and TRBJ2-5; TRBD2 is a possible D gene (6 bases). In germline, CDR1 is MNHEY, CDR2 SVGAGI. The V end lost 6 bases, the J end lost 7 bases, and 21 bases lay between the germline ends. The CDR3 covers 15 residues.